Presented here are 21 T cell receptor beta chains from one specimen sequenced in a study of T-cell reconstitution after alpha-beta-depleted transplantation in children (dated by TCRdb to 2016 to 2018). Library preparation was by PCR. This sample was sequenced with an Illumina HiSeq 2500. To normalize quantification of the TCRbeta repertoire, the TCR libraries were built with molecular barcoding that relied on unique molecular identifiers. The public reads were reanalyzed by TCRdb: fastp trimming at Q25, MiXCR alignment, in-frame beta chains only. Identical CDR3 proteins give one entry, which carries the most common genes and DNA. Here the sample has around 440,000 distinct CDR3 sequences; around 16% occur a single time. The ten largest clonotypes hold roughly 27% of the sample. Sample treatment or condition, as interpreted from the label and publication: allogeneic hematopoietic cell transplantation with graft depleted of TCRalphabeta T cells and CD19 B cells.

Sequencing was performed on PBMCs, mostly from graft donor cells, taken 360 days after TCRalphabeta/CD19-depleted stem cell transplant. The receptors were gathered from a boy younger than two who had a stem cell transplant for Wiskott-Aldrich syndrome, so the T cells may come from the graft donor.

This clonotype was seen a few times. V gene TRBV5-1 combines with J gene TRBJ2-5; D is possibly TRBD1 or TRBD2 (6 bases each). The CDR3 is made up of 15 amino acids. V was trimmed by 4 bases and J by 2 bases, leaving 15 bases between them. Germline V lookup: CDR1 SGHRS, CDR2 YFSETQ. CDR3 protein: CASSPGAGRQETQYF. The CDR3 nucleotides read TGCGCCAGCAGCCCGGGGGCAGGGAGACAAGAGACCCAGTACTTC.

The chain employs TRBV10-3 and TRBJ1-4; the D is unclear. Between the trimmed V and J ends, which lost 7 bases and 8 bases, there was a span of 14 bases. This CDR3 is 13 amino acids long. Germline CDR1 and CDR2: ENHRY and SYGVKD. The DNA of the CDR3 is TGTGCCATCAACGCAGATTACGGGGAAAAACTGTTTTTT. This sequence encodes CAINADYGEKLFF.

This clonotype has only a few counts. The chain combines TRBV27 with TRBJ2-7, with D perhaps TRBD2 (7 bases). CDR1 is MNHEY, CDR2 SMNVEV, per germline (reference sequence). Trimming stripped 5 bases from V and 4 bases from J, with 21 bases between. The CDR3 is 16 amino acids. For the CDR3, the DNA is TGTGCCAGCAGTCCTTGGGGGGGGCGACTTTTTTACGAGCAGTACTTC. Translated: CASSPWGGRLFYEQYF.

This clonotype was seen a handful of times. The chain joins TRBV5-1 to TRBJ1-1, with D possibly TRBD1 on 5 matching bases. The V end was cut by 2 bases, the J end by 6 bases, with 11 bases between. This CDR3 has 13 residues. In germline, CDR1 is SGHRS, CDR2 YFSETQ. The CDR3 DNA sequence: TGCGCCAGCAGCTTATCCGGGGCCGCTGAAGCTTTCTTT. As protein: CASSLSGAAEAFF.

The V gene is TRBV12-3 or TRBV12-4, the J gene TRBJ2-4; D not certain. CDR3 length: 16 amino acids. V lost 6 bases to trimming and J lost 1 base, with 16 bases between them. In nucleotides, the CDR3 is TGTGCCAGCAGCCCGCTCCTTCGTGCGGCCAAAAACATTCAGTACTTC. Protein: CASSPLLRAAKNIQYF.

The chain uses TRBV19 and TRBJ2-1; 10 bases fit TRBD2. The CDR3 has 17 residues. From germline, CDR1 is LNHDA and CDR2 SQIVND (reference sequence). The V gene end was trimmed by 4 bases and the J gene end by 3 bases; junction bases not matched to a gene: 9. CDR3 sequence reads: CASSRKSGTSDYNEQFF. DNA for the CDR3: TGTGCCAGTAGTAGAAAGTCCGGGACTAGCGACTACAATGAGCAGTTCTTC.

The chain has TRBV15 and TRBJ2-5; a possible D gene is TRBD1 (5 bases). This CDR3 contains 13 residues. Per the germline V gene, CDR1 is LNHNV and CDR2 is YYDKDF (reference sequence). Trimming removed 0 bases at V and 5 bases at J, with 7 bases between. CDR3 protein: CATSRDRAETQYF. The CDR3 bases are TGTGCCACCAGCAGAGACAGGGCTGAGACCCAGTACTTC.

J is TRBJ2-1 and V is TRBV20-1; 8 nucleotides match TRBD2. Germline values: CDR1 DFQATT, CDR2 SNEGSKA (reference sequence). V lost 5 bases, J lost 2 bases, and 2 bases stayed unmatched. The CDR3 is 13 amino acids. CDR3 in DNA: TGCAGTGCTGGACTAGCCACCTACAATGAGCAGTTCTTC. Translated, it gives CSAGLATYNEQFF.

The CDR3 reads CASSIGQLFETQYF. CDR3 in DNA: TGTGCCAGCAGTATCGGACAACTTTTCGAGACCCAGTACTTC. The chain joins TRBV28 to TRBJ2-5; a weak D match, TRBD1 (5 bases). V was cut by 5 bases and J by 5 bases, with 15 bases left in between. The CDR3 runs 14 residues. CDR1 MDHEN and CDR2 SYDVKM come from the germline V gene.

There are a few counts of this clonotype. The chain has TRBV20-1 and TRBJ1-2; D is unresolved. Germline loops: CDR1 DFQATT, CDR2 SNEGSKA (reference sequence). V was trimmed by 2 bases and J by 6 bases, leaving 13 bases between them. This CDR3 has 13 residues. The CDR3 DNA sequence: TGCAGTGCTAGAAGACCTATTTGGGATGGCTACACCTTC. Its protein is CSARRPIWDGYTF.

This clonotype has just a few counts. The chain joins TRBV29-1 to TRBJ1-4; possible D gene TRBD1, 5 bases. Trimming removed 7 bases at V and 0 bases at J, with 12 bases between. Germline-derived CDR1 and CDR2 are SQVTM and ANQGSEA. This CDR3 has 14 residues. As DNA, the CDR3 is TGCAGCGCTGCTAGGGGCGCAACTAATGAAAAACTGTTTTTT. Amino acid sequence: CSAARGATNEKLFF.

The chain has TRBV7-9 and TRBJ2-1; a possible D gene is TRBD1 (6 bases). The CDR3 is 15 amino acids. The germline V gene has CDR1 SEHNR and CDR2 FQNEAQ (reference sequence). Trimming took off 0 bases at V and 5 bases at J, with 11 bases between the two ends. The CDR3 reads CASSLAGAKHNEQFF. The DNA for the CDR3 is TGTGCCAGCAGCTTAGCGGGGGCTAAGCACAATGAGCAGTTCTTC. The whole variable domain, remainder taken from reference TRBV7-9 and TRBJ2-1, is DTGVSQNPRHKITKRGQNVTFRCDPISEHNRLYWYRQTLGQGPEFLTYFQNEAQLEKSRLLSDRFSAERPKGSFSTLEIQRTEQGDSAMYLCASSLAGAKHNEQFFGPGTRLTVL.

There are a few counts of this clonotype. The chain links TRBV28 to TRBJ2-2; 10 positions agree with TRBD2. The CDR3 runs 18 residues. Losses at the gene ends were 2 bases for V and 5 bases for J; bases not matched to a gene: 11. Germline assignment: CDR1 MDHEN and CDR2 SYDVKM. CDR3 sequence (DNA): TGTGCCAGCAGTTTAAGGCCCCCCGGGACTAGCGTTACCGGGGAGCTGTTTTTT. It is translated as CASSLRPPGTSVTGELFF.

The chain employs TRBV11-2 and TRBJ1-1; no definite D call. This CDR3 has 14 residues. Germline V gene data show CDR1 as SGHAT and CDR2 as FQNNGV. Trimming cost V 1 base and J 3 bases, with 9 bases left between them. Here the CDR3 reads CASSLAGRHTEAFF. The CDR3 nucleotides read TGTGCCAGCAGCTTAGCTGGAAGACACACTGAAGCTTTCTTT. The full variable domain, its missing parts supplied by reference TRBV11-2 and TRBJ1-1, is EAGVAQSPRYKIIEKRQSVAFWCNPISGHATLYWYQQILGQGPKLLIQFQNNGVVDDSQLPKDRFSAERLKGVDSTLKIQPAKLEDSAVYLCASSLAGRHTEAFFGQGTRLTVV.

This clonotype was detected once. V gene TRBV10-2 combines with J gene TRBJ2-5; D gene ambiguous. This CDR3 contains 18 residues. The V end was cut by 2 bases, the J end by 2 bases, with 21 bases between. From germline, CDR1 is WSHSY and CDR2 SAAADI. The CDR3 DNA reads TGCGCCAGCAGTGAGCTGCCTGTGAGACGGGTGCGTCAAGAGACCCAGTACTTC. This encodes CASSELPVRRVRQETQYF.

This clonotype occurred a few times. DNA for the CDR3: TGTGCCAGCAGTTACTCTTGGGTAACCTACGAGCAGTACTTC. It specifies CASSYSWVTYEQYF. This sequence joins TRBV6-2 or TRBV6-3 and TRBJ2-7; D not resolved. From germline, CDR1 is MNHEY and CDR2 SVGEGT. V dropped 0 bases and J dropped 2 bases, with 8 bases sitting between them. This CDR3 spans 14 amino acids.

The chain joins TRBV2 to TRBJ1-1, with a weak D call TRBD1 (5 bases). Trimming took off 7 bases at V and 0 bases at J, with 12 bases between the two ends. The CDR3 runs to 14 residues. The germline V gene encodes CDR1 SNHLY and CDR2 FYNNEI. The CDR3 DNA sequence: TGTGCCAGCACCCCGGACACTTTGAACACTGAAGCTTTCTTT. Its protein product is CASTPDTLNTEAFF.

This chain joins TRBV6-5 and TRBJ2-7, with no clear D. Germline CDR1 reads MNHEY; CDR2 reads SVGAGI. With 2 bases removed from V and 3 bases from J, the gap between germline ends came to 11 bases. CDR3 length: 14 amino acids. CDR3 sequence reads: CASSYGALNYEQYF. For the CDR3, the DNA is TGTGCCAGCAGTTACGGCGCTTTGAACTACGAGCAGTACTTC.

The chain combines TRBV11-1 with TRBJ2-3; 9 bases match TRBD2. The CDR3 extends over 18 amino acids. Germline trimming cut 5 bases from V and 0 bases from J; bases unmatched to any gene: 12. Germline V gene sequence: CDR1 SGHAT, CDR2 FQDESV (reference sequence). The CDR3: CASSLTHPSGESTDTQYF. Here the CDR3 DNA reads TGTGCCAGCAGCCTGACCCACCCTAGCGGGGAGAGCACAGATACGCAGTATTTT.

In its sample, this clonotype was seen a few times. This sequence joins TRBV10-3 and TRBJ1-5, with a weak D call TRBD1 (6 bases). V dropped 6 bases and J dropped 8 bases, with 11 bases sitting between them. The CDR3 is 12 residues long. Germline V gene sequence: CDR1 ENHRY, CDR2 SYGVKD. The CDR3, as DNA: TGTGCCATCAGAGAAGGGGGGGAGCCCCAGCATTTT. It encodes CAIREGGEPQHF.

This clonotype was counted a few times. The chain has TRBV5-1 and TRBJ2-7, with D unclear. V was clipped by 0 bases and J by 3 bases, with 7 bases between them. Germline assignment: CDR1 SGHRS and CDR2 YFSETQ. The CDR3 is 13 amino acids. CDR3 in DNA: TGCGCCAGCAGCTTGGAGCATATCTACGAGCAGTACTTC. Translated, it gives CASSLEHIYEQYF.